Each of the 10 T cell receptor beta chains below was sequenced from the same sample in a study of shared clonotypes between healthy human individuals. The method was immunoSEQ multiplex PCR; TCRdb's version includes in-frame clones alone and lacks a portion of them. The table has around 940,000 clones, 76% seen once. Source material: memory CD4+ T cells sorted from blood. Subset reported: CD45RA-negative fraction. Receptors were obtained from a man between 18 and 35 years old in good health.

As regards this clone: One junction end does not reproduce the germline sequence, and a read error may be involved. CDR3 region: CASSLILGELFF. DNA for the CDR3: TGTGCTAGCAGCTTGATACTCGGGGAGCTGTTTTTT. The chain employs TRBV7-7 and TRBJ2-2; D unresolved. The CDR3 spans 12 residues. CDR1 and CDR2 (germline): SSHAT, FNYEAQ (reference sequence).

Note on this clone: Other nucleotide sequences in the sample specify the same CDR3. The J gene is TRBJ2-3, the V gene TRBV7-6; D uncertain. The germline V and J ends were trimmed by 1 base and 1 base, with 9 bases remaining between them. Germline lookup yields CDR1 SGHVS and CDR2 FNYEAQ. The CDR3 runs to 15 residues. The CDR3 loop is CASSLVGSGTDTQYF. CDR3 DNA sequence: TGTGCCAGCAGCTTAGTTGGATCCGGCACAGATACGCAGTATTTT.

The V call is TRBV6-1, the J call TRBJ1-3, with 10 bases fitting TRBD1. The CDR3 runs 17 residues. Per germline, CDR1 MNHNS and CDR2 SASEGT. V shed 3 bases and J 0 bases; nucleotides not matched to a gene: 5. CDR3 in amino acids: CASSDGTGVSSGNTIYF. CDR3 DNA sequence: TGTGCCAGCAGTGATGGGACAGGGGTTAGCTCTGGAAACACCATATATTTT.

The gene calls are TRBV10-1 and TRBJ2-7; no firm D call. Germline values: CDR1 WNHNN, CDR2 SYGVQD (reference sequence). Between the trimmed V and J ends, which lost 0 bases and 1 base, there was a span of 4 bases. This CDR3 region has 13 residues. CDR3 sequence reads: CASSESYSYEQYF. The CDR3 bases are TGCGCCAGCAGTGAGTCGTATTCCTACGAGCAGTACTTC.

Concerning this clone: The same CDR3 is also encoded by other DNA sequences in this sample. This chain uses TRBV2 with TRBJ1-1; D might be TRBD1 (5 bases). V dropped 2 bases and J dropped 1 base, with 8 bases sitting between them. CDR1 is SNHLY and CDR2 is FYNNEI in the germline V gene. CDR3 length: 14 residues. The CDR3 DNA reads TGTGCCAGCAGTGAACAGGGAGGGAACACTGAAGCTTTCTTT. The encoded protein is CASSEQGGNTEAFF. The entire variable domain, with the rest obtained from reference TRBV2 and TRBJ1-1, is as follows: EPEVTQTPSHQVTQMGQEVILRCVPISNHLYFYWYRQILGQKVEFLVSFYNNEISEKSEIFDDQFSVERPDGSNFTLKIRSTKLEDSAMYFCASSEQGGNTEAFFGQGTRLTVV.

This chain links TRBV15 with TRBJ2-4, with D perhaps matching TRBD1 (5 bases). The germline V and J ends were trimmed by 0 bases and 3 bases, with 12 bases remaining between them. This CDR3 comprises 16 residues. Looked up from germline, CDR1 is LNHNV and CDR2 is YYDKDF (reference sequence). CDR3: CATSRDAGRDKNIQYF. Written as DNA, the CDR3 is TGTGCCACCAGCAGAGACGCTGGCAGGGACAAAAACATTCAGTACTTC.

This clone was detected only a few times. The gene calls are TRBV28 and TRBJ1-1, with 8 bases that match TRBD1. CDR1 is MDHEN and CDR2 is SYDVKM in the germline V gene. The CDR3 contains 13 residues. V gave up 5 bases and J gave up 4 bases; unmatched junction bases: 3. CDR3 protein: CASSLGQGTEAFF. In DNA form, the CDR3 reads TGTGCCAGCAGTCTCGGACAGGGCACTGAAGCTTTCTTT. Drawing the rest from reference TRBV28 and TRBJ1-1, the complete variable domain is DVKVTQSSRYLVKRTGEKVFLECVQDMDHENMFWYRQDPGLGLRLIYFSYDVKMKEKGDIPEGYSVSREKKERFSLILESASTNQTSMYLCASSLGQGTEAFFGQGTRLTVV.

The rearrangement joins TRBV9 to TRBJ2-4, with D perhaps being TRBD1 or TRBD2 (5 bases each). This CDR3 region has 15 residues. The V gene's germline CDR1 is SGDLS and CDR2 YYNGEE. Deletions cut 5 bases from V and 0 bases from J, with 12 bases between. CDR3 bases: TGTGCCAGCAGTCCTGGGACGGCAGCCAAAAACATTCAGTACTTC. Translating gives CASSPGTAAKNIQYF. Based on the CDR3 plus reference TRBV9 and TRBJ2-4, the full variable domain is DSGVTQTPKHLITATGQRVTLRCSPRSGDLSVYWYQQSLDQGLQFLIQYYNGEERAKGNILERFSAQQFPDLHSELNLSSLELGDSALYFCASSPGTAAKNIQYFGAGTRLSVL.

The chain recombines TRBV5-4 with TRBJ2-5; TRBD2 aligns across 11 bases. The CDR3 runs to 17 residues. CDR1 is SGHNT, CDR2 YYREEE, per germline (reference sequence). J lost 2 bases, V lost 2 bases, and 8 bases had no gene match. Here the CDR3 DNA reads TGTGCCAGCAGCTTTAGACTAGCGGGGTTGGGGCAAGAGACCCAGTACTTC. Translated: CASSFRLAGLGQETQYF.

CDR3 sequence (DNA): TGTGCCAGCAGTAAATCCAGACAGGGGACTTATGGCTACACCTTC. The encoded protein is CASSKSRQGTYGYTF. This sequence joins TRBV6-6 and TRBJ1-2; 8 nucleotides match TRBD1. Losses at the gene ends were 5 bases for V and 5 bases for J; bases not matched to a gene: 10. Germline values: CDR1 MNHNY, CDR2 SVGAGI (reference sequence). The CDR3 contains 15 residues.